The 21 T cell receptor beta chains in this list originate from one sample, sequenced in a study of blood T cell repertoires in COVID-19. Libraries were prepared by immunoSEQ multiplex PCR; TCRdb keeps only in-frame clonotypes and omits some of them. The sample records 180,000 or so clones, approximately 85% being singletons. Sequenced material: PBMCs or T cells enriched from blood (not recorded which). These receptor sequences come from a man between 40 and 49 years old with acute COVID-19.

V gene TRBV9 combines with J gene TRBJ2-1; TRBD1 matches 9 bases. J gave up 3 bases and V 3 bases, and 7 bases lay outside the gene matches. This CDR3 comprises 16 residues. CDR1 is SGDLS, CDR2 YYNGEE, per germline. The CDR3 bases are TGTGCCAGCAGCGCCGAAGACAGGGGGTACTACAATGAGCAGTTCTTC. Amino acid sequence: CASSAEDRGYYNEQFF.

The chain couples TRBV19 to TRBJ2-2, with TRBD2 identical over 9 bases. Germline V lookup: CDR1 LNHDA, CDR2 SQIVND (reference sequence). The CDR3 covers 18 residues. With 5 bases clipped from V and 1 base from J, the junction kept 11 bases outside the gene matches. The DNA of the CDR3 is TGTGCCAGTAGTCGGCGGGGGGGCCAAATTAAGAACACCGGGGAGCTGTTTTTT. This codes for CASSRRGGQIKNTGELFF.

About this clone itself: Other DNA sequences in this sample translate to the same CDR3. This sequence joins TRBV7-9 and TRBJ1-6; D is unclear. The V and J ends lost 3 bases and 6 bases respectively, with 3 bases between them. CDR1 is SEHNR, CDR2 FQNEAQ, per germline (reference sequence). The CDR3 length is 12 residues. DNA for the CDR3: TGTGCCAGCAGCTTGGCTAATTCACCCCTCCACTTT. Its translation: CASSLANSPLHF.

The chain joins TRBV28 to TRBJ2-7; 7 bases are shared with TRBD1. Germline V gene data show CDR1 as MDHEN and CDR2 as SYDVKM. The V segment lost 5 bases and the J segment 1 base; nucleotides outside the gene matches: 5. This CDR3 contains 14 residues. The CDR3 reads CASSPRTGSYEQYF. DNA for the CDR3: TGTGCCAGCAGTCCTAGGACAGGTTCCTACGAGCAGTACTTC.

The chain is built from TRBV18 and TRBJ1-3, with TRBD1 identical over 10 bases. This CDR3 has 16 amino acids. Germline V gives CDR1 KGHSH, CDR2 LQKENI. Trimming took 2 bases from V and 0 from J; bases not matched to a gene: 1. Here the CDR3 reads CASSPDRGLSGNTIYF. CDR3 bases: TGTGCCAGCTCACCAGACAGGGGGCTCTCTGGAAACACCATATATTTT.

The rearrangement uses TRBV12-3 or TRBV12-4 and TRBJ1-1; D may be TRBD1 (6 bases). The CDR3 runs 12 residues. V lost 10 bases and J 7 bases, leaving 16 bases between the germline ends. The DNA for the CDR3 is TGTGCCACCCAGGTCTCAGGGGTTGAAGCTTTCTTT. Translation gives CATQVSGVEAFF.

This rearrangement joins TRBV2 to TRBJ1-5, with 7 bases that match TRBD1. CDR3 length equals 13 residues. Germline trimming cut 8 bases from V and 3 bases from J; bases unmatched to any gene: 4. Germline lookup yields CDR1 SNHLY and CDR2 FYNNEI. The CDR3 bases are TGTGCCAGCCAGACAGGGAACAATCAGCCCCAGCATTTT. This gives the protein CASQTGNNQPQHF. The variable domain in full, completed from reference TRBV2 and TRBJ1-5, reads EPEVTQTPSHQVTQMGQEVILRCVPISNHLYFYWYRQILGQKVEFLVSFYNNEISEKSEIFDDQFSVERPDGSNFTLKIRSTKLEDSAMYFCASQTGNNQPQHFGDGTRLSIL.

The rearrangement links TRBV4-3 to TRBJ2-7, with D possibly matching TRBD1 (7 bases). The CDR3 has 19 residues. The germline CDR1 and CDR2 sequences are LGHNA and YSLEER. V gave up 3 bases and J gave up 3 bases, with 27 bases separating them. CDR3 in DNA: TGCGCCAGCAGCCAGAATTGGATGGAGGGGGCGTACAGCCTCTACGAGCAGTACTTC. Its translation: CASSQNWMEGAYSLYEQYF.

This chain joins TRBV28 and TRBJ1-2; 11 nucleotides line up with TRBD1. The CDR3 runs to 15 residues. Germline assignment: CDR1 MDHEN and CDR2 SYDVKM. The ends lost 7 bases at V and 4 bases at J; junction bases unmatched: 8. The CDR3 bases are TGTGCCAGCACAGGACAGGGGGCGTACGGCTATGGCTACACCTTC. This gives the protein CASTGQGAYGYGYTF.

The CDR3 sequence is CASRKVFWPTLLSGNTIYF. The DNA of the CDR3 is TGTGCCAGCAGAAAAGTCTTTTGGCCGACTCTACTCTCTGGAAACACCATATATTTT. This chain links TRBV28 with TRBJ1-3; D gene ambiguous. CDR1 MDHEN and CDR2 SYDVKM come from the germline V gene. Between the trimmed V and J ends, which lost 6 bases and 0 bases, there was a span of 24 bases. The CDR3 is 19 residues long.

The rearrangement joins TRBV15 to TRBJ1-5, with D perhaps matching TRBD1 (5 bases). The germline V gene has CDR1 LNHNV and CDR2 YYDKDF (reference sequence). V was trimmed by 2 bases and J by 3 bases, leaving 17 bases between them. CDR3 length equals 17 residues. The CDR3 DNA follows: TGTGCCACCAGCAGATCCCCCTCCTTGACAGTCAATCAGCCCCAGCATTTT. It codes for CATSRSPSLTVNQPQHF.

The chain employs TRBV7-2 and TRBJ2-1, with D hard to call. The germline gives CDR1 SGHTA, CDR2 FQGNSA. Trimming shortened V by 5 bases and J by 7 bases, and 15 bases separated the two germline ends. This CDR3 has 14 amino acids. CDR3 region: CASSRRAPGNEQFF. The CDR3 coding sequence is TGTGCCAGCAGCCGCCGTGCGCCCGGGAATGAGCAGTTCTTC. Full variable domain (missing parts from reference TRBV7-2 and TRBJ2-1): GAGVSQSPSNKVTEKGKDVELRCDPISGHTALYWYRQSLGQGLEFLIYFQGNSAPDKSGLPSDRFSAERTGGSVSTLTIQRTQQEDSAVYLCASSRRAPGNEQFFGPGTRLTVL.

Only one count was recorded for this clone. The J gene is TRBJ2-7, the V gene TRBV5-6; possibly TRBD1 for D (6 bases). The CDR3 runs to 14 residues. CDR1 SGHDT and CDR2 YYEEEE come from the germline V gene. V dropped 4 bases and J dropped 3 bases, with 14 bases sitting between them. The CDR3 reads CASSPWHRVYEQYF. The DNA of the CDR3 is TGTGCCAGCAGCCCTTGGCACAGGGTCTACGAGCAGTACTTC.

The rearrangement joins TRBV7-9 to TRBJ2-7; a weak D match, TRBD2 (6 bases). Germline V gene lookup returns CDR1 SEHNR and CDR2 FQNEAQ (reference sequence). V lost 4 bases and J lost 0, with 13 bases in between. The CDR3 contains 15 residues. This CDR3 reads CASSSGRESSYEQYF. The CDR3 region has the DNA TGTGCCAGCAGCTCCGGACGGGAGAGCTCCTACGAGCAGTACTTC.

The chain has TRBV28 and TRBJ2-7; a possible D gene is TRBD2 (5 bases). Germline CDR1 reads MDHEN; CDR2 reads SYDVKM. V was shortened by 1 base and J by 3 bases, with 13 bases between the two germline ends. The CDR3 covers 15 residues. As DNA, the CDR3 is TGTGCCAGCAGTTTATCTGGAGGCCAGAACTACGAGCAGTACTTC. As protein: CASSLSGGQNYEQYF.

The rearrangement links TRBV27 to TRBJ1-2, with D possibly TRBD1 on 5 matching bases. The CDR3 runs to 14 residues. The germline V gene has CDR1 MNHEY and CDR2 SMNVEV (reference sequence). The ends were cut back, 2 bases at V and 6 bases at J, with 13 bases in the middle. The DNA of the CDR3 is TGTGCCAGCAGTTTAGGGGCAGGGTATCATGGCTACACCTTC. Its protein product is CASSLGAGYHGYTF.

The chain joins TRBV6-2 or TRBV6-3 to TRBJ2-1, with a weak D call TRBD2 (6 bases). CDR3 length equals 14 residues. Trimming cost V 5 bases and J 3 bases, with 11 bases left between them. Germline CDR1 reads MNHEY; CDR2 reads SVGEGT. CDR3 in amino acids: CASSALGGYNEQFF. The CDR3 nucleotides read TGTGCCAGCAGTGCCCTGGGGGGCTACAATGAGCAGTTCTTC.

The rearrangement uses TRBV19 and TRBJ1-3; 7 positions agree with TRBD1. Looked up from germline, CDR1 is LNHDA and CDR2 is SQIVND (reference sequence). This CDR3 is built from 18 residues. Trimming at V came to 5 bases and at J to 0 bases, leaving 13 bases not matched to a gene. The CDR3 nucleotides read TGTGCCAGTAGTTACCGTTTGCCGGGACAGAGCTCTGGAAACACCATATATTTT. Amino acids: CASSYRLPGQSSGNTIYF.

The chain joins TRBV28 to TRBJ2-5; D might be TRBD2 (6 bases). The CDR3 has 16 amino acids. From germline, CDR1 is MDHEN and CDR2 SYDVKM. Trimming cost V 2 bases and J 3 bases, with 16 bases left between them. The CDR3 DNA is TGTGCCAGCAGTTTACCCCCTCGCGGGACGGAAGAGACCCAGTACTTC. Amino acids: CASSLPPRGTEETQYF.

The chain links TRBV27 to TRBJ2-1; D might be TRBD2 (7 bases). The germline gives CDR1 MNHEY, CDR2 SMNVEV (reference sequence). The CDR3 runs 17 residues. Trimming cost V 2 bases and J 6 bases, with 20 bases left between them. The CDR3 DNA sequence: TGTGCCAGCAGTTTACCCCCAAGCGGGAAGGGGGGCAATGAGCAGTTCTTC. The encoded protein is CASSLPPSGKGGNEQFF.

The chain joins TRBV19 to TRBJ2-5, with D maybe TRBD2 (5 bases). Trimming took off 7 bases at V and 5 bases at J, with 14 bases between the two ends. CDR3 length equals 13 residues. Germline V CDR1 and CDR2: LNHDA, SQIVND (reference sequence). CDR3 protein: CASMVPGSETQYF. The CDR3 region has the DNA TGTGCCAGTATGGTACCGGGGAGCGAGACCCAGTACTTC.